The next 16 T cell receptor beta chains were all read from a single sample in a study of T-cell reconstitution after alpha-beta-depleted transplantation in children. A TCRbeta library incorporating unique molecular identifiers was prepared. TCRdb ran MiXCR on the PCR reads and lists one entry per CDR3 protein. The sample consists of just under 250,000 distinct CDR3 sequences, about 25% of them appearing once. Sequenced material: PBMCs, taken before TCRalphabeta/CD19-depleted stem cell transplant. The receptors were sampled from a girl aged 2 to 9 with Fanconi anemia, due to receive a stem cell transplant.

This clonotype was seen many times. The chain is built from TRBV5-6 and TRBJ2-5; TRBD1 might be the D (7 bases). This CDR3 contains 14 residues. V was pared by 3 bases and J by 4 bases, with 13 bases between. In germline, CDR1 is SGHDT, CDR2 YYEEEE. The CDR3 here is CASSSRGVGETQYF. The DNA for the CDR3 is TGTGCCAGCAGCTCCAGGGGGGTCGGAGAGACCCAGTACTTC.

This clonotype was seen ten or more times. The chain links TRBV20-1 to TRBJ2-7; D not certain. This CDR3 has 13 residues. Germline V CDR1 and CDR2: DFQATT, SNEGSKA (reference sequence). V gave up 3 bases and J gave up 3 bases, with 12 bases separating them. In nucleotides, the CDR3 is TGCAGTGCTAGCTTGTCCGTCTACTACGAGCAGTACTTC. This translates into CSASLSVYYEQYF.

The table lists this clonotype with many counts. The V and J genes are TRBV6-5 and TRBJ2-5; 14 bases map to TRBD2. V gave up 3 bases and J gave up 5 bases; unmatched junction bases: 14. Germline lookup yields CDR1 MNHEY and CDR2 SVGAGI. CDR3 length equals 19 residues. CDR3 DNA: TGTGCCAGCAGTTATCAGGACAGGGGGACTAGCGGGAGCGTGGAGACCCAGTACTTC. Protein: CASSYQDRGTSGSVETQYF.

Ten or more counts support this clonotype. This chain joins TRBV11-3 and TRBJ2-2; D is unclear. V dropped 3 bases and J dropped 1 base, with 12 bases sitting between them. The germline V gene encodes CDR1 SGHNT and CDR2 YENEEA. The CDR3 runs 16 residues. The CDR3, as DNA: TGTGCCAGCAGCTTGTTCGGAGCGCAGAACACCGGGGAGCTGTTTTTT. This encodes CASSLFGAQNTGELFF.

The J gene is TRBJ2-3, the V gene TRBV29-1; 9 bases fit TRBD1. CDR1 and CDR2 from the germline V gene are SQVTM and ANQGSEA. Trimming cost V 3 bases and J 0 bases; bases outside gene matches: 4. The CDR3 spans 15 residues. The CDR3 sequence is CSVEDRGLSTDTQYF. The CDR3 region has the DNA TGCAGCGTTGAGGACAGGGGCCTGAGCACAGATACGCAGTATTTT.

This clonotype was observed a handful of times. The rearrangement links TRBV7-3 to TRBJ2-3, with D uncertain. The CDR3 has 14 amino acids. V dropped 3 bases and J dropped 5 bases, with 12 bases sitting between them. Germline V gene lookup returns CDR1 SGHTA and CDR2 FQGTGA. This CDR3 is CASSFYGQGDTQYF. For the CDR3, the DNA is TGTGCCAGCAGCTTTTACGGCCAAGGAGATACGCAGTATTTT.

This clonotype was observed many times. Here the CDR3 DNA reads TGCAGCGTGACACTACAGGGCTCTGGGGCCAACGTCCTGACTTTC. Amino acid sequence: CSVTLQGSGANVLTF. The gene calls are TRBV29-1 and TRBJ2-6; D possibly corresponds to TRBD1 (6 bases). V lost 6 bases and J lost 0, with 12 bases in between. Germline CDR1 is SQVTM and CDR2 is ANQGSEA. The CDR3 runs 15 residues. Full variable domain (outside the CDR3, taken from reference TRBV29-1 and TRBJ2-6): SAVISQKPSRDICQRGTSLTIQCQVDSQVTMMFWYRQQPGQSLTLIATANQGSEATYESGFVIDKFPISRPNLTFSTLTVSNMSPEDSSIYLCSVTLQGSGANVLTFGAGSRLTVL.

There are many counts of this clonotype. The J gene is TRBJ2-7, the V gene TRBV5-1; no firm D call. This CDR3 has 15 amino acids. Germline CDR1 reads SGHRS; CDR2 reads YFSETQ. V dropped 6 bases and J dropped 0 bases, with 16 bases sitting between them. The chain's CDR3 is CASNGTSRRSYEQYF. For the CDR3, the DNA is TGCGCCAGCAACGGCACGTCCAGGCGCTCCTACGAGCAGTACTTC.

Concerning this clonotype: A much more abundant neighbour one base away suggests this may be a read error. The chain employs TRBV5-6 and TRBJ2-7, with a possible D match to TRBD2 (7 bases). This CDR3 has 16 amino acids. Per germline, CDR1 SGHDT and CDR2 YYEEEE. Trimming took off 0 bases at V and 5 bases at J, with 18 bases between the two ends. The CDR3 sequence is CASSLAWEGVWHEQYF. The DNA for the CDR3 is TGTGCCAGCAGCTTGGCTTGGGAGGGGGTCTGGCACGAGCAGTACTTC. The variable domain in full, completed from reference TRBV5-6 and TRBJ2-7, reads DAGVTQSPTHLIKTRGQQVTLRCSPKSGHDTVSWYQQALGQGPQFIFQYYEEEERQRGNFPDRFSGHQFPNYSSELNVNALLLGDSALYLCASSLAWEGVWHEQYFGPGTRLTVT.

This clonotype was picked up a small number of times. The chain joins TRBV29-1 to TRBJ2-7; the match to TRBD2 covers 10 bases. The germline CDR1 and CDR2 sequences are SQVTM and ANQGSEA. This CDR3 comprises 13 residues. J was trimmed by 6 bases and V by 7 bases; bases with no gene match: 9. CDR3: CSGGSGGVTEQYF. In nucleotides, the CDR3 is TGCAGCGGAGGCAGCGGGGGGGTCACCGAGCAGTACTTC.

To note about this clonotype: A much more abundant neighbour one base away suggests this may be a read error. The genes are TRBV5-1 and TRBJ2-1; 10 nucleotides line up with TRBD2. Germline assignment: CDR1 SGHRS and CDR2 YFSETQ. The CDR3 length is 15 residues. CDR3 DNA: TGCGCCAGCAGTCTAGCGGGAGACCTAAGGAATGAGCGGTTCTTC. This encodes CASSLAGDLRNERFF.

This chain uses TRBV11-2 with TRBJ2-2; 11 nucleotides match TRBD2. The trim removed 5 bases at V and 4 bases at J, leaving 3 bases unmatched. CDR1 is SGHAT, CDR2 FQNNGV, per germline. CDR3 size: 15 residues. The CDR3 sequence is CASSKLAGATGELFF. For the CDR3, the DNA is TGTGCCAGCAGCAAACTAGCGGGGGCCACCGGGGAGCTGTTTTTT.

This rearrangement joins TRBV11-3 to TRBJ2-6; D gene uncertain. The CDR3 totals 14 residues. Germline CDR1 is SGHNT and CDR2 is YENEEA. V lost 5 bases and J 2 bases, leaving 7 bases between the germline ends. DNA for the CDR3: TGTGCCAGCAGCAAATCTCCTGGGGCCAACGTCCTGACTTTC. It yields the protein CASSKSPGANVLTF.

This clonotype has at least ten counts. The chain has TRBV6-5 and TRBJ2-7; D gene ambiguous. From germline, CDR1 is MNHEY and CDR2 SVGAGI. V lost 1 base and J lost 5, with 9 bases in between. The CDR3 has 13 residues. DNA for the CDR3: TGTGCCAGCAGTTACTTGGGCCAAAACGAGCAGTACTTC. Translated, it gives CASSYLGQNEQYF.

This clonotype was seen ten or more times. The chain's CDR3 is CASSLAGDYNEQFF. CDR3 coding DNA: TGTGCCAGCAGTTTGGCGGGGGATTACAATGAGCAGTTCTTC. The J gene is TRBJ2-1, the V gene TRBV12-3 or TRBV12-4; 7 bases line up with TRBD2. After removal of 3 bases from V and 4 bases from J, the junction contained 3 bases not matched to a gene. The CDR3 totals 14 residues.

This clonotype was seen at least ten times. This rearrangement joins TRBV12-3 or TRBV12-4 to TRBJ2-2; 14 positions match TRBD2. Trimming at V came to 3 bases and at J to 4 bases, leaving 4 bases not matched to a gene. The CDR3 is 17 amino acids. In DNA form, the CDR3 reads TGTGCCAGCAGTTTTTGGACTAGCGGGAGGAGCACCGGGGAGCTGTTTTTT. Protein: CASSFWTSGRSTGELFF.